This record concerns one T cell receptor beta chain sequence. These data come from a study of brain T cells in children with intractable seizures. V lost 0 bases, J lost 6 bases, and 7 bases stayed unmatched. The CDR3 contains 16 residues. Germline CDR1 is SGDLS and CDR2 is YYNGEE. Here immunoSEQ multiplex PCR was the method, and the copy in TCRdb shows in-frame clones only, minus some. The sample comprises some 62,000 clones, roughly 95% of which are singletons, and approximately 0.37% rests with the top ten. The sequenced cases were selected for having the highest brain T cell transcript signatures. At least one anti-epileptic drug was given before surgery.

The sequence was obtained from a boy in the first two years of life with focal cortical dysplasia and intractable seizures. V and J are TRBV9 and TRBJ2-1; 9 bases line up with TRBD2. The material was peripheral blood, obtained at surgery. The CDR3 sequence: CASSVAGGRAVNEQFF. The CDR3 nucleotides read TGTGCCAGCAGCGTAGCAGGCGGGAGGGCGGTCAATGAGCAGTTCTTC.